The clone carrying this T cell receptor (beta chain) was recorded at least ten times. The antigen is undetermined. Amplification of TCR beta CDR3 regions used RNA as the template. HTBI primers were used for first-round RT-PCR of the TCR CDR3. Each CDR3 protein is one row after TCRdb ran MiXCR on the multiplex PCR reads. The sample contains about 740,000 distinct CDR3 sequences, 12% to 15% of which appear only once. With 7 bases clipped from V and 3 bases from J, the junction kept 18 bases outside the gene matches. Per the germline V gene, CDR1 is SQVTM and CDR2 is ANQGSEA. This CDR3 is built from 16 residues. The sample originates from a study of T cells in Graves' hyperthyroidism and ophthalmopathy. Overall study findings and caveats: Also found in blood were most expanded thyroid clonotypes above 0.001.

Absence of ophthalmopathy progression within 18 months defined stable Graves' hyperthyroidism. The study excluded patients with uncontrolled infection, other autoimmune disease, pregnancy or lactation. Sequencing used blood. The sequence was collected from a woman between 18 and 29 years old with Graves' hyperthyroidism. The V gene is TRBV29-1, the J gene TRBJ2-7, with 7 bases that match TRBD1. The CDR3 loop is CSATPGFGTEDYEQYF. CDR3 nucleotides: TGCAGCGCCACTCCGGGTTTCGGGACAGAGGACTACGAGCAGTACTTC.